This TCR beta chain was found in a study of blood T cell repertoires in COVID-19. In the study overall: PBMCs, B-cell-depleted T cells, or T cells were the source of the cDNA or gDNA that made up the material.

Some clones are missing from TCRdb's copy, which holds only in-frame ones; the method was immunoSEQ multiplex PCR. The sample records over 400,000 clones, approximately 85% being singletons. This CDR3 has 14 amino acids. Between the trimmed V and J ends, which lost 8 bases and 1 base, there was a span of 14 bases. CDR1 MNHEY and CDR2 SVGAGI come from the germline V gene. The specimen sequenced was peripheral blood. This chain connects TRBV6-5 to TRBJ1-2; unclear D gene. The clonotype originates from a human donor in a cohort sampled during active COVID-19. The CDR3 reads CASRGSAFNYGYTF. CDR3 DNA sequence: TGTGCCAGCCGAGGGTCAGCTTTTAACTATGGCTACACCTTC.